One T cell receptor beta chain is described in this entry. There are 15 residues in the CDR3. The trim removed 4 bases at V and 3 bases at J, leaving 10 bases unmatched. The germline V gene has CDR1 SQVTM and CDR2 ANQGSEA. The data are from a study of shared clonotypes between healthy human individuals. Original processing notes: As immunoSEQ supplied junction-only sequences (without quality scores), filtering differed. Sequenced by immunoSEQ multiplex PCR; TCRdb stores in-frame clones only, minus some. The V and J calls and clone size were taken over from that table, and D and trimming were inferred from the DNA. Of under 1,900,000 clones listed, roughly 98.5% are singletons. CD4+ cells yielded CD45RA+ naive and CD45RA-negative memory subsets.

This rearrangement joins TRBV29-1 to TRBJ1-2; 8 bases map to TRBD1. The sequence came from a man aged 30 to 39 in good health. Sequenced: naive CD4+ T cells sorted from blood. Noted subset: CD45RA+ positively selected. Here the CDR3 reads CSVVGQGPTDYGYTF. The CDR3 DNA is TGCAGCGTTGTTGGACAGGGCCCCACGGACTATGGCTACACCTTC.